Listed below are T cell receptor beta chains from one sample, sequenced in a study of T cell responses to AZD1222 COVID-19 vaccine. The assay was immunoSEQ multiplex PCR, and TCRdb's table has in-frame clones only and misses some. Here the sample spans about 99,000 clones, approximately 94% being singletons. Here the sequenced sample was peripheral blood, taken on day 0 of AZD1222 vaccination. The source is an adult in good health. CDR3s leave out the opening cysteine and the closing phenylalanine or tryptophan.

V gene,CDR3 length,CDR3 protein
TRBV3-1/TRBV3-2,13,ASSPRTGGDQPQH
TRBV7-9,15,ASSARDTQIRTDTQY
TRBV7-8,17,ASSRNTETTGGRNTEAF
TRBV20-1,12,SASMTGESYEQY
TRBV9,14,ASSVSDRRIRNEQF
TRBV7-9,16,ASSLGWTSVSGQETQY
TRBV20-1,11,SASGDTNYGYT
TRBV4-1,12,ASSQASSGNTIY
TRBV9,14,ASSVGASVEPGELF
TRBV7-9,11,ASSRPGNTEAF
TRBV19,16,ASRGTGQGTTISFGYT
TRBV28,13,ASSSPNLASYEQY
TRBV19,10,ASSTRFSEAF
TRBV9,13,ASSSSEGALQPQH
TRBV5-6,12,ASSFETANTEAF
TRBV12-5,12,ASGLDGQDTEAF
TRBV7-8,13,ASSLGVATNEKLF
TRBV27,12,ASSLSLGNTEAF
TRBV28,13,ASSLGAGGINEQY
TRBV7-9,15,ASSLAHGGLGTDTQY
TRBV11-2,12,ASSLTARGAEAF
TRBV9,13,ASSVELAHYNEQF
TRBV29-1,14,SALRDPSWSNYGYT
TRBV18,15,ASSPLGTGGFNQPQH
TRBV18,14,ASSPADRAYQETQY
TRBV5-6,16,ASSNIRAGGPHHNEQF
TRBV7-6,14,ASSSGQGISGYEQY
TRBV11-2,13,ASSLPGLAGIEQF